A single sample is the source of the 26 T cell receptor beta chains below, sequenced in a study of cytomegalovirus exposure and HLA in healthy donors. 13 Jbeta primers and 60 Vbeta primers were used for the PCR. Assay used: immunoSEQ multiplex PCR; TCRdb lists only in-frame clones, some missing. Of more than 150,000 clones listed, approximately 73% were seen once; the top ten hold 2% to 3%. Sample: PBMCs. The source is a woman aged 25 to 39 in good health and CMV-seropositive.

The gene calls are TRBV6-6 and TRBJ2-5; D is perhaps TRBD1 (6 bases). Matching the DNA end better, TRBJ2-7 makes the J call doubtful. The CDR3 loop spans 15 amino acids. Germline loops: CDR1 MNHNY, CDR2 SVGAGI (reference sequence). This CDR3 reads CASSYSRSTGDEQYF. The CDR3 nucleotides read TGTGCCAGCAGTTACTCGAGATCGACAGGAGACGAGCAGTACTTC.

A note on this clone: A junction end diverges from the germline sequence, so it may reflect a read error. The CDR3 nucleotides are TGCGCCGGCAGCCCCGTTACCGGGACAGGGAATGGCTACACCTTC. This codes for CAGSPVTGTGNGYTF. The V call is TRBV5-1, the J call TRBJ1-2; 9 bases agree with TRBD1. Germline assignment: CDR1 SGHRS and CDR2 YFSETQ. The CDR3 runs 15 residues.

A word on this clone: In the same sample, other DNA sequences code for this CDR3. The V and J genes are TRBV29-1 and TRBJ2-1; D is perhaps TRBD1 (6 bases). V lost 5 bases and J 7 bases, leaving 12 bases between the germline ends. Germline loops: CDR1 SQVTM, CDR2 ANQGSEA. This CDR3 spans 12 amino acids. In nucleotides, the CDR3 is TGCAGCGTTACCGGAAGGGGGAATGAGCAGTTCTTC. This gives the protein CSVTGRGNEQFF.

The CDR3 DNA sequence: TGCGCCAGCAGCCAAGATGCAGGGGGCGGCGAGACCCAGTACTTC. Residues: CASSQDAGGGETQYF. The rearrangement links TRBV4-3 to TRBJ2-5; 8 nucleotides match TRBD1. V was clipped by 0 bases and J by 5 bases; unmatched bases: 5. The germline gives CDR1 LGHNA, CDR2 YSLEER. The CDR3 consists of 15 residues.

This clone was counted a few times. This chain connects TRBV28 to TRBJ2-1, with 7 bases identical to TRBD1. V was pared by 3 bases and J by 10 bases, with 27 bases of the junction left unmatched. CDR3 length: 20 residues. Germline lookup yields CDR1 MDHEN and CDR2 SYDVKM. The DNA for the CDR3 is TGTGCCAGCAGTTTCCCCACAGGGGCCAACGCTCCACGCGGCCCCGGGGAGCAGTTCTTC. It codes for CASSFPTGANAPRGPGEQFF.

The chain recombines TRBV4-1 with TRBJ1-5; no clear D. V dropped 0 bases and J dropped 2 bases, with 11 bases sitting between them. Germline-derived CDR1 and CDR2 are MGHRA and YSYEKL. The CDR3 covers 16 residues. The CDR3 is CASSQEESRGNQPQHF. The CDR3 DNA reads TGCGCCAGCAGCCAAGAGGAATCGAGGGGCAATCAGCCCCAGCATTTT.

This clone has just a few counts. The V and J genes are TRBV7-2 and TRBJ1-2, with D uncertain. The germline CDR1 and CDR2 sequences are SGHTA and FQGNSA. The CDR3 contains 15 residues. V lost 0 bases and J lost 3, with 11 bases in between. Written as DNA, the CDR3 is TGTGCCAGCAGCTTAGCGGGGAGGAGGGACTATGGCTACACCTTC. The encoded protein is CASSLAGRRDYGYTF.

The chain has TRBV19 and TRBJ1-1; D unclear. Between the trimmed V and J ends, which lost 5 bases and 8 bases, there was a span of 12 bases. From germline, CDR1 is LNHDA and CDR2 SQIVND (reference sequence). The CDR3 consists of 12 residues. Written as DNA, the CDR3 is TGTGCCAGTAGTCTTCGGTCTTCCGAAGCTTTCTTT. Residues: CASSLRSSEAFF.

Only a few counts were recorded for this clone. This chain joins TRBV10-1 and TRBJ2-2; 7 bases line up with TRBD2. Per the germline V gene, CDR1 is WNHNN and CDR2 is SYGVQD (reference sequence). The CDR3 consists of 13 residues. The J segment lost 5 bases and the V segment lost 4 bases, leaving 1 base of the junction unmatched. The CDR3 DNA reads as TGCGCCAGCAGTGGGGGGGGGACCGGGGAGCTGTTTTTT. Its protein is CASSGGGTGELFF.

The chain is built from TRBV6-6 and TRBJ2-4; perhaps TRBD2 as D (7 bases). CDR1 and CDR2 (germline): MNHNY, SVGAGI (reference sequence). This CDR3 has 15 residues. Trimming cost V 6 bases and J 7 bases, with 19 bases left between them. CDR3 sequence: CASRHRAGTNNIQYF. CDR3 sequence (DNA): TGTGCCAGCAGGCACAGGGCCGGGACTAACAACATTCAGTACTTC.

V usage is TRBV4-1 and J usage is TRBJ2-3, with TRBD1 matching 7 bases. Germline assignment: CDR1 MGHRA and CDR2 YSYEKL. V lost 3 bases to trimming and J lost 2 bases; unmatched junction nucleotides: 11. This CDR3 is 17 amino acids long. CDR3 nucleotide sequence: TGCGCCAGCAGCCAGCTTCCGGGACAGTCTATCACAGATACGCAGTATTTT. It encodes CASSQLPGQSITDTQYF.

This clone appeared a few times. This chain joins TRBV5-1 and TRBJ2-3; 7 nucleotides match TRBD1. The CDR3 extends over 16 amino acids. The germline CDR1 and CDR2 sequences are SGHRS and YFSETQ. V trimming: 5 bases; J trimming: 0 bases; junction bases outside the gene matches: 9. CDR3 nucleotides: TGCGCCAGCAGTCCCACCCCGGGACAGAGCACAGATACGCAGTATTTT. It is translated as CASSPTPGQSTDTQYF. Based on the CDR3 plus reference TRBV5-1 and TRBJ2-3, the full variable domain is KAGVTQTPRYLIKTRGQQVTLSCSPISGHRSVSWYQQTPGQGLQFLFEYFSETQRNKGNFPGRFSGRQFSNSRSEMNVSTLELGDSALYLCASSPTPGQSTDTQYFGPGTRLTVL.

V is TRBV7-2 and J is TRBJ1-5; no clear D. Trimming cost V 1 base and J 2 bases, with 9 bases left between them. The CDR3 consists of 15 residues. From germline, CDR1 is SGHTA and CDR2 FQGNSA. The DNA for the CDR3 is TGTGCCAGCAGCTTAGAGCTTTCGGGCAATCAGCCCCAGCATTTT. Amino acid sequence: CASSLELSGNQPQHF.

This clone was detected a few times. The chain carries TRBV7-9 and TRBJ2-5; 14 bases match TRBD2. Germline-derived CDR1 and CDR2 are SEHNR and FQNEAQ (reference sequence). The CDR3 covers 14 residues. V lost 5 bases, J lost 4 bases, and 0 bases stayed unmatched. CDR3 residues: CASSGTSGGETQYF. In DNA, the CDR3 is TGTGCCAGCAGCGGGACTAGCGGGGGAGAGACCCAGTACTTC.

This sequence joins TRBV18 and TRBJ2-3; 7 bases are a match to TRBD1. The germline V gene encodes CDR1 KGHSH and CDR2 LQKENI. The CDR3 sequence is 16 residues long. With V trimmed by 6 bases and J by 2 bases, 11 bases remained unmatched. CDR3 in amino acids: CASSPGRQGVTDTQYF. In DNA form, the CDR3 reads TGTGCCAGCTCGCCGGGGCGACAGGGCGTCACAGATACGCAGTATTTT.

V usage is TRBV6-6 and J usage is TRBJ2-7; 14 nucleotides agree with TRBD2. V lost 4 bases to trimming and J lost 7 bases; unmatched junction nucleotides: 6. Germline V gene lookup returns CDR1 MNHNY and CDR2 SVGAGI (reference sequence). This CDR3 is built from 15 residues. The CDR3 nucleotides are TGTGCCAGCAGTTGGGGGACTAGCGGGGGAGGAGAGCAGTACTTC. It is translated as CASSWGTSGGGEQYF.

For the CDR3, the DNA is TGCGCCAGCTTAGGGGGTGGGTCCTATAATTCACCCCTCCACTTT. This encodes CASLGGGSYNSPLHF. This chain joins TRBV10-2 and TRBJ1-6, with D possibly TRBD1 on 6 matching bases. Germline lookup yields CDR1 WSHSY and CDR2 SAAADI. The V end was cut by 8 bases, the J end by 1 base, with 12 bases between. The CDR3 contains 15 residues.

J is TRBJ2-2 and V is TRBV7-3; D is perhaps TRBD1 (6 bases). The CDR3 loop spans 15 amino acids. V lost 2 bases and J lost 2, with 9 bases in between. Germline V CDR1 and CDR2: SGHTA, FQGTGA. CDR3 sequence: CASSLGGGNTGELFF. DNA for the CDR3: TGTGCCAGCAGCTTAGGGGGCGGTAACACCGGGGAGCTGTTTTTT. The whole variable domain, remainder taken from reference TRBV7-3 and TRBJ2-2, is GAGVSQTPSNKVTEKGKYVELRCDPISGHTALYWYRQSLGQGPEFLIYFQGTGAADDSGLPNDRFFAVRPEGSVSTLKIQRTERGDSAVYLCASSLGGGNTGELFFGEGSRLTVL.

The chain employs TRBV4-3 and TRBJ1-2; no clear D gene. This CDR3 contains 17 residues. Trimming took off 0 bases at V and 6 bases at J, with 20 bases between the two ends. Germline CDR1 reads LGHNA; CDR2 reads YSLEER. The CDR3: CASSQDSARGGKDGYTF. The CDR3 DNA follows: TGCGCCAGCAGCCAAGATTCGGCCCGCGGAGGGAAAGATGGCTACACCTTC.

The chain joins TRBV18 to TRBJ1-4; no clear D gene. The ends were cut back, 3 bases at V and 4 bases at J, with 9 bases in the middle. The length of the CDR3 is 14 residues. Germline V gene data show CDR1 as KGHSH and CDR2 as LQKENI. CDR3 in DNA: TGTGCCAGCTCACCCCGGGATGATAATGAAAAACTGTTTTTT. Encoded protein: CASSPRDDNEKLFF. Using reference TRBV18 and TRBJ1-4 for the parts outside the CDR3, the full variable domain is NAGVMQNPRHLVRRRGQEARLRCSPMKGHSHVYWYRQLPEEGLKFMVYLQKENIIDESGMPKERFSAEFPKEGPSILRIQQVVRGDSAAYFCASSPRDDNEKLFFGSGTQLSVL.

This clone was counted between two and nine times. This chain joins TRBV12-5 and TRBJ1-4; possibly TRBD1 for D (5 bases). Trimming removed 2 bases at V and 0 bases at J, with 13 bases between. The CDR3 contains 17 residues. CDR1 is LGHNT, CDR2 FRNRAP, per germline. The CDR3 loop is CASGLLLTGATNEKLFF. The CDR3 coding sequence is TGTGCTAGTGGTTTGTTACTAACAGGAGCAACTAATGAAAAACTGTTTTTT.

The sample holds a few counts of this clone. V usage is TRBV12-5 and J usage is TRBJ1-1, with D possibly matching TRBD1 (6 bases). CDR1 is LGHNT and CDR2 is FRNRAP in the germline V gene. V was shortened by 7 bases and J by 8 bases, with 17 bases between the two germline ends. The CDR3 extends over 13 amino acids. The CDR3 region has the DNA TGTGCTAGTGCCCCACAGGGCCGCGCGGAAGCTTTCTTT. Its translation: CASAPQGRAEAFF.

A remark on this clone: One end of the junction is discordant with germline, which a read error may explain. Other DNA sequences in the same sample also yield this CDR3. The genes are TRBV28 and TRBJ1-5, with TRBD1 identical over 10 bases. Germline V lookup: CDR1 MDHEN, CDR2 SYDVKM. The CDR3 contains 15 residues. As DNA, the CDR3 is TGCGCCAGCAGTTTATCGACAGGGGGCGGTCAGCCCCAGCATTTT. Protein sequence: CASSLSTGGGQPQHF.

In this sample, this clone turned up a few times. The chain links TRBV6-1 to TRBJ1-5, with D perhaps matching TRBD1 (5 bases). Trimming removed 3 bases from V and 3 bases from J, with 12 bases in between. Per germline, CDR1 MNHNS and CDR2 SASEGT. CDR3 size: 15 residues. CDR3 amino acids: CASSDRGVDNQPQHF. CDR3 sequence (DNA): TGTGCCAGCAGTGATCGGGGGGTTGACAATCAGCCCCAGCATTTT.

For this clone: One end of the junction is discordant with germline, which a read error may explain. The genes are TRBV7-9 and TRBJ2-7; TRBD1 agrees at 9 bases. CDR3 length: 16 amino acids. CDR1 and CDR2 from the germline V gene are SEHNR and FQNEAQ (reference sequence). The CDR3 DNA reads TGTTCCAGCAGCTTGCGACCCCCGGGACAGGGCAACGAGCAGTACTTC. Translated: CSSSLRPPGQGNEQYF. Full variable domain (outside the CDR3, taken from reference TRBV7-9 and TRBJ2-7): DTGVSQNPRHKITKRGQNVTFRCDPISEHNRLYWYRQTLGQGPEFLTYFQNEAQLEKSRLLSDRFSAERPKGSFSTLEIQRTEQGDSAMYLCSSSLRPPGQGNEQYFGPGTRLTVT.

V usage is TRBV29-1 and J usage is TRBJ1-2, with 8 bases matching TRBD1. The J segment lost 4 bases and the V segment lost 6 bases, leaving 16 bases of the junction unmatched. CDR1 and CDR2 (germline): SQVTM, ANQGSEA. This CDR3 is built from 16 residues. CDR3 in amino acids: CSVDKTGQGAVYGYTF. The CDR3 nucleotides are TGCAGCGTAGACAAAACCGGGCAGGGGGCAGTCTATGGCTACACCTTC.